The clone carrying this T cell receptor beta chain was counted a few times. TCRdb's copy holds only in-frame clones and misses some; the assay was immunoSEQ multiplex PCR. The repertoire holds tens of thousands of clones, with over 80% as singletons. The sample originates from a study of T cell changes during pregnancy in multiple sclerosis. Sample: peripheral blood. The source of this sequence is a female donor with multiple sclerosis, enrolled in a pregnancy study.

CDR3 in DNA: TGTGCCAGCAGTGGGACAGGGGGCCTGGGGGGGGAGCTGTTTTTT. It specifies CASSGTGGLGGELFF. The gene calls are TRBV25-1 and TRBJ2-2, with 11 nucleotides matching TRBD1. CDR3 length: 15 amino acids. Germline CDR1 is MGHDK and CDR2 is SYGVNS. With 4 bases clipped from V and 8 bases from J, the junction kept 6 bases outside the gene matches. Based on the CDR3 plus reference TRBV25-1 and TRBJ2-2, the full variable domain is EADIYQTPRYLVIGTGKKITLECSQTMGHDKMYWYQQDPGMELHLIHYSYGVNSTEKGDLSSESTVSRIRTEHFPLTLESARPSHTSQYLCASSGTGGLGGELFFGEGSRLTVL.